This T cell receptor beta chain was profiled in a study of blood T cell repertoires in COVID-19. Across the whole study: The origin of the acute and convalescent COVID-19 samples was the United States, Italy and Spain. PBMCs, B-cell-depleted T cells, or T cells provided the cDNA or gDNA that made up the material.

Original methodology: Amplification of reference gene primers provided the estimated nucleated cell counts. Here immunoSEQ multiplex PCR was the method, and the copy in TCRdb shows in-frame clones only, minus some. V and J calls and clone size follow that table, whereas D and trimming were derived from the DNA. The table records some 670,000 clones, 85% to 90% of them present only once. Comment on this clone: Additional DNA sequences in this sample encode the identical CDR3.

The junction had 6 bases not matched to a gene; V was cut back by 5 bases and J by 2 bases. The germline gives CDR1 SGHTA, CDR2 FQGTGA. The CDR3 covers 16 residues. Source material: peripheral blood. The clonotype comes from a woman between 18 and 29 years old with acute or convalescent COVID-19. V is TRBV7-3 and J is TRBJ2-3; 11 nucleotides agree with TRBD2. CDR3 sequence (DNA): TGTGCCAGCAGCCCCCTAGCGGGGGGAACCACAGATACGCAGTATTTT. Translating gives CASSPLAGGTTDTQYF.